One sample yielded the 30 T cell receptor beta chains listed below, sequenced in a study of shared clonotypes between healthy human individuals. Generated by immunoSEQ multiplex PCR, the TCRdb table keeps only in-frame clones and is missing some. This table holds 550,000 to 850,000 clones, around 77% found once. The source material was memory CD4+ T cells sorted from blood. Subset noted: CD45RA-negative fraction. These receptors were collected from a woman aged 25-40 years in good health.

V usage is TRBV7-2 and J usage is TRBJ2-4; TRBD2 matches at 7 bases. Germline values: CDR1 SGHTA, CDR2 FQGNSA. CDR3 length equals 19 residues. V lost 5 bases, J lost 3 bases, and 19 bases stayed unmatched. CDR3: CASSPTSVGGSSSKNIQYF. For the CDR3, the DNA is TGTGCCAGCAGCCCGACAAGCGTCGGCGGGAGCTCGAGCAAAAACATTCAGTACTTC.

The genes are TRBV6-1 and TRBJ2-5; 10 nucleotides match TRBD2. With 4 bases clipped from V and 4 bases from J, the junction kept 15 bases outside the gene matches. CDR3 length: 18 amino acids. Germline values: CDR1 MNHNS, CDR2 SASEGT. The CDR3 reads CASSAAGSGAGGRETQYF. The CDR3 region has the DNA TGTGCCAGCAGTGCCGCGGGGAGTGGAGCGGGAGGGCGAGAGACCCAGTACTTC.

CDR3 region: CASSRPGQGFLEQYF. DNA of the CDR3: TGTGCCAGCAGCAGGCCGGGACAGGGGTTTCTCGAGCAGTACTTC. The rearrangement joins TRBV9 to TRBJ2-7; 10 bases line up with TRBD1. The CDR3 totals 15 residues. Germline V CDR1 and CDR2: SGDLS, YYNGEE. V was clipped by 4 bases and J by 6 bases; unmatched bases: 10.

V and J are TRBV10-1 and TRBJ2-2; perhaps TRBD1 as D (6 bases). Germline V gene data show CDR1 as WNHNN and CDR2 as SYGVQD (reference sequence). The ends were cut back, 4 bases at V and 4 bases at J, with 10 bases in the middle. The CDR3 contains 14 residues. CDR3: CASSAVGGTGELFF. CDR3 in DNA: TGCGCCAGCAGTGCGGTAGGGGGCACCGGGGAGCTGTTTTTT.

The chain combines TRBV28 with TRBJ1-6; 7 bases are a match to TRBD1. The CDR3 has 14 amino acids. V lost 8 bases and J lost 1; bases outside the gene matches: 2. Germline-derived CDR1 and CDR2 are MDHEN and SYDVKM. Written as DNA, the CDR3 is TGTGCCAGCTTGGGACAGTCCTATAATTCACCCCTCCACTTT. It translates to CASLGQSYNSPLHF. The full variable domain, rest sourced from reference TRBV28 and TRBJ1-6, is DVKVTQSSRYLVKRTGEKVFLECVQDMDHENMFWYRQDPGLGLRLIYFSYDVKMKEKGDIPEGYSVSREKKERFSLILESASTNQTSMYLCASLGQSYNSPLHFGNGTRLTVT.

About this clone: Other nucleotide sequences from this sample produce the same CDR3. The gene calls are TRBV5-1 and TRBJ1-4; no clear D gene. CDR1 SGHRS and CDR2 YFSETQ come from the germline V gene. The CDR3 covers 14 residues. The V gene lost 4 bases and the J gene lost 4 bases, with 11 bases spanning the gap. DNA for the CDR3: TGCGCCAGCAGCCCGGACGGTGATAATGAAAAACTGTTTTTT. Residues: CASSPDGDNEKLFF.

This rearrangement joins TRBV28 to TRBJ2-6, with D perhaps matching TRBD1 (5 bases). The CDR3 length is 14 residues. The V gene lost 3 bases and the J gene lost 3 bases, with 6 bases spanning the gap. The germline gives CDR1 MDHEN, CDR2 SYDVKM. This CDR3 reads CASSLGLGANVLTF. CDR3 in DNA: TGTGCCAGCAGTTTGGGGCTTGGGGCCAACGTCCTGACTTTC.

The V gene is TRBV10-3, the J gene TRBJ1-2; D not resolved. CDR3 length: 14 amino acids. Between the trimmed V and J ends, which lost 3 bases and 4 bases, there was a span of 12 bases. Germline CDR1 ENHRY, CDR2 SYGVKD. The CDR3 protein is CAISDPNPLYGYTF. CDR3 coding DNA: TGTGCCATCAGTGACCCTAATCCTCTCTATGGCTACACCTTC.

This clone was observed a handful of times. J is TRBJ1-2 and V is TRBV6-5; D remains ambiguous. The CDR3 spans 14 residues. Germline V lookup: CDR1 MNHEY, CDR2 SVGAGI. With 5 bases removed from V and 4 bases from J, the gap between germline ends came to 14 bases. The CDR3 nucleotides read TGTGCCAGCAGTGCGAACGGGTTTGGCTATGGCTACACCTTC. Amino acid sequence: CASSANGFGYGYTF.

This clone has just a few counts. The gene calls are TRBV5-6 and TRBJ2-7, with D perhaps TRBD1 (5 bases). Germline V gene lookup returns CDR1 SGHDT and CDR2 YYEEEE. Trimming shortened V by 2 bases and J by 7 bases, and 19 bases separated the two germline ends. The CDR3 runs to 15 residues. The CDR3 DNA follows: TGTGCCAGCAGCTTCAGGAGAACAGGTGACACAGAGCAGTACTTC. Translating gives CASSFRRTGDTEQYF.

The chain is built from TRBV2 and TRBJ2-1; unclear D gene. V was shortened by 6 bases and J by 5 bases, with 17 bases between the two germline ends. The CDR3 runs 15 residues. Germline V gives CDR1 SNHLY, CDR2 FYNNEI. CDR3 in DNA: TGTGCCAGCAGCCCTAAGGGTCTGAGACACAATGAGCAGTTCTTC. Translating it yields CASSPKGLRHNEQFF.

The gene calls are TRBV19 and TRBJ1-1, with D possibly matching TRBD1 (5 bases). V was clipped by 5 bases and J by 4 bases, with 14 bases between them. This CDR3 contains 14 residues. The V gene's germline CDR1 is LNHDA and CDR2 SQIVND (reference sequence). CDR3 loop: CASSERGRITEAFF. The CDR3 DNA reads TGTGCCAGTAGTGAAAGGGGACGCATCACTGAAGCTTTCTTT.

This clone was observed a few times. The genes are TRBV29-1 and TRBJ2-2; D is unclear. Germline assignment: CDR1 SQVTM and CDR2 ANQGSEA. This CDR3 is 12 amino acids long. V shed 6 bases and J shed 2 bases, with 7 bases lying between them. The CDR3: CSVPVNTGELFF. The CDR3 region has the DNA TGCAGCGTCCCCGTAAACACCGGGGAGCTGTTTTTT.

This clone was picked up a small number of times. The genes are TRBV27 and TRBJ2-7; 9 bases map to TRBD1. Germline V gene lookup returns CDR1 MNHEY and CDR2 SMNVEV (reference sequence). V was clipped by 3 bases and J by 4 bases; unmatched bases: 4. The CDR3 is 14 amino acids. CDR3 DNA sequence: TGTGCCAGCAGTTTCACAGGGGGCGCGTACGAGCAGTACTTC. Translation: CASSFTGGAYEQYF.

This clone was counted a few times. The chain couples TRBV6-1 to TRBJ1-3; maybe TRBD1 (6 bases). Trimming removed 6 bases from V and 0 bases from J, with 12 bases in between. Germline V gene lookup returns CDR1 MNHNS and CDR2 SASEGT. This CDR3 spans 15 amino acids. CDR3 protein: CASSLDRISGNTIYF. The CDR3 DNA sequence: TGTGCCAGCAGCCTTGACAGGATCTCTGGAAACACCATATATTTT.

This sequence joins TRBV7-2 and TRBJ1-2; the D is unclear. V was cut by 2 bases and J by 10 bases, with 11 bases left in between. Per the germline V gene, CDR1 is SGHTA and CDR2 is FQGNSA. The CDR3 is 12 residues long. The CDR3 DNA sequence: TGTGCCAGCAGCTTAATACAACCGTACTACACCTTC. Its protein is CASSLIQPYYTF.

V and J are TRBV29-1 and TRBJ2-7; D may be TRBD2 (5 bases). This CDR3 region has 12 residues. Germline CDR1 SQVTM, CDR2 ANQGSEA. Trimming removed 3 bases at V and 8 bases at J, with 14 bases between. Here the CDR3 DNA reads TGCAGCGTTGATGGTAGCGACGCGAAGCAGTACTTC. Translating gives CSVDGSDAKQYF.

This clone was seen a few times. CDR3 bases: TGTGCCAGCAGCTACGGGACAGGGTCCGGCCAGCCCCAGCATTTT. It encodes CASSYGTGSGQPQHF. The gene calls are TRBV7-9 and TRBJ1-5; 9 bases are a match to TRBD1. The germline CDR1 and CDR2 sequences are SEHNR and FQNEAQ (reference sequence). The V gene end was trimmed by 4 bases and the J gene end by 7 bases; junction bases not matched to a gene: 8. This CDR3 is built from 15 residues.

Of note for this clone: The limits of the CDR3 on the DNA are not certain, so only TCRdb's listed CDR3 is given. Other DNA sequences in the same sample also yield this CDR3. V is TRBV28 and J is TRBJ1-2; the listed D gene, TRBD1, was not tested against the DNA. Looked up from germline, CDR1 is MDHEN and CDR2 is SYDVKM. The CDR3 totals 12 residues, both ends included. This CDR3 is CASSFGQGGYTF.

The rearrangement links TRBV29-1 to TRBJ2-1; 7 positions agree with TRBD2. The length of the CDR3 is 13 residues. V lost 6 bases and J lost 7; bases outside the gene matches: 9. Germline loops: CDR1 SQVTM, CDR2 ANQGSEA. CDR3 sequence reads: CSVLPTSWNEQFF. In DNA, the CDR3 is TGCAGCGTCCTCCCGACTAGCTGGAATGAGCAGTTCTTC.

This clone was observed a handful of times. This chain joins TRBV28 and TRBJ2-1; D call uncertain. CDR3 size: 13 residues. V lost 5 bases and J 1 base, leaving 6 bases between the germline ends. Per germline, CDR1 MDHEN and CDR2 SYDVKM. CDR3 amino acids: CASSVGSYNEQFF. The DNA of the CDR3 is TGTGCCAGCAGTGTGGGATCCTACAATGAGCAGTTCTTC.

With regard to this clone: This sample also contains other DNA sequences that code for the same CDR3. The chain couples TRBV4-1 to TRBJ2-5; D is ambiguous. The CDR3 spans 13 residues. V was trimmed by 1 base and J by 2 bases, leaving 5 bases between them. Per germline, CDR1 MGHRA and CDR2 YSYEKL. The CDR3, as DNA: TGCGCCAGCAGCCAAGGTGTGCAAGAGACCCAGTACTTC. It translates to CASSQGVQETQYF.

The V gene is TRBV28, the J gene TRBJ1-5, with D possibly matching TRBD1 (5 bases). The CDR3 is made up of 12 amino acids. Trimming removed 6 bases from V and 11 bases from J, with 14 bases in between. Germline V gene data show CDR1 as MDHEN and CDR2 as SYDVKM. The CDR3 here is CASRTGLRAQHF. The CDR3, as DNA: TGTGCCAGCAGAACGGGGCTACGAGCCCAGCATTTT.

This clone was seen more than once but under ten times. The chain carries TRBV30 and TRBJ1-5; no reliable D call. The CDR3 has 14 amino acids. Trimming took 0 bases from V and 0 from J, leaving 6 bases between them. Germline CDR1 and CDR2: GTSNPN and SVGIG (reference sequence). The CDR3 here is CAWSVGRSNQPQHF. The CDR3, as DNA: TGTGCCTGGAGTGTTGGACGTAGCAATCAGCCCCAGCATTTT.

V gene TRBV7-8 combines with J gene TRBJ2-1; 13 bases match TRBD2. V lost 4 bases and J lost 9; bases outside the gene matches: 9. CDR1 and CDR2 (germline): SGHVS, FQNEAQ. CDR3 size: 16 residues. DNA of the CDR3: TGTGCCAGCAGCTCCACCGGGACTAGCGGGATCATTGAGCAGTTCTTC. Encoded protein: CASSSTGTSGIIEQFF.

V gene TRBV27 combines with J gene TRBJ1-2; D uncertain. CDR1 is MNHEY, CDR2 SMNVEV, per germline (reference sequence). The CDR3 is 16 amino acids. Deletions cut 3 bases from V and 2 bases from J, with 16 bases between. CDR3 loop: CASSFNPGPYNYGYTF. The CDR3 DNA sequence: TGTGCCAGCAGTTTTAATCCGGGTCCGTACAACTATGGCTACACCTTC.

A word on this clone: Within the sample, other DNA sequences also encode this same CDR3. The chain is built from TRBV5-1 and TRBJ2-5, with D perhaps TRBD2 (6 bases). Germline V gene lookup returns CDR1 SGHRS and CDR2 YFSETQ. The CDR3 has 14 amino acids. V lost 0 bases and J lost 2, with 8 bases in between. The CDR3 DNA follows: TGCGCCAGCAGCTTGGTTAGCGGACAAGAGACCCAGTACTTC. It specifies CASSLVSGQETQYF.

CDR3 bases: TGTGCCAGCAGTCGAAGACAGCCACCCACAGATACGCAGTATTTT. Amino acid sequence: CASSRRQPPTDTQYF. The V call is TRBV2, the J call TRBJ2-3; maybe TRBD1 (5 bases). The CDR3 is 15 amino acids. Trimming took 5 bases from V and 2 from J, leaving 14 bases between them. Per germline, CDR1 SNHLY and CDR2 FYNNEI. Full variable domain (missing parts from reference TRBV2 and TRBJ2-3): EPEVTQTPSHQVTQMGQEVILRCVPISNHLYFYWYRQILGQKVEFLVSFYNNEISEKSEIFDDQFSVERPDGSNFTLKIRSTKLEDSAMYFCASSRRQPPTDTQYFGPGTRLTVL.

V gene TRBV2 combines with J gene TRBJ1-3; D ambiguous. This CDR3 has 14 residues. V shed 2 bases and J shed 7 bases, with 12 bases lying between them. The germline gives CDR1 SNHLY, CDR2 FYNNEI. Written as DNA, the CDR3 is TGTGCCAGCAGTGAACTGGGGAATTGGAACACCATATATTTT. Amino acids: CASSELGNWNTIYF.

The chain couples TRBV5-8 to TRBJ1-2; tentatively, D is TRBD1 (6 bases). The CDR3 contains 11 residues. Looked up from germline, CDR1 is SGHTS and CDR2 is YDEGEE. Deletions cut 2 bases from V and 8 bases from J, with 7 bases between. CDR3 sequence (DNA): TGTGCCAGCAGCTTAGGGGGAGGCTACACCTTC. This gives the protein CASSLGGGYTF.